This T cell receptor beta chain derives from a study of breast tumors, draining lymph nodes, adjacent tissues. Findings and limits, study-wide: Data only fit, rather than demonstrated, lymph node origin of most tumor T cells. Tumor TCR diversity was below lymph nodes but above nontumor tissue. Compared with basal-like, luminal-like tumors shared significantly more repertoire with nontumor tissue.

TCRdb recomputed calls from the multiplex PCR reads with MiXCR, one row per CDR3 protein. The data show about 20,000 distinct CDR3 sequences, with roughly 44% seen just once and approximately 20% held by the top ten. A word on this clonotype: The antigen remains undetermined.

This receptor was identified in a female donor with breast cancer. Some clones in this sample may be carry-over from other donors' samples. The sample taken for sequencing was breast tumor tissue.

The CDR3 here is CASSLISGRPSSYEQYF. The CDR3 nucleotides read TGTGCCAGCAGCTTGATTAGCGGGAGGCCATCTTCCTACGAGCAGTACTTC. This chain links TRBV11-2 with TRBJ2-7, with TRBD2 identical over 10 bases. Per the germline V gene, CDR1 is SGHAT and CDR2 is FQNNGV. This CDR3 contains 17 residues. Losses at the gene ends were 3 bases for V and 1 base for J; bases not matched to a gene: 9.